This TCR beta chain was observed in a study of shared clonotypes between healthy human individuals (dated by TCRdb to 2020 to 2022). For context, the study as a whole: The cohort included a few men and a couple of women between 18 and 49 years of age. The study deeply sequenced blood TCR repertoires of about 5 healthy adults to estimate repertoire size and the extent of clonotype sharing between individuals. Per donor, three plates each were used for CD4 naive and CD4 memory, two for CD8 naive, and one for CD8 memory. Between about 0.94 and 8.9 billion PBMCs per donor were obtained by leukapheresis. Different laboratories and diverse techniques were used to prepare libraries and sequence TCR repertoires, to increase sequencing depth and limit assay-specific biases.

Here is what the overall study found, with its caveats: Across a few donors, roughly 5.4% of naive CD4, roughly 3.5% of naive CD8, about 2% of memory CD4, and approximately 0.4% of memory CD8 clonotypes were shared. Larger estimated clonotype richness was generally found for naive subsets than for memory subsets. Incomplete sequencing was indicated by rarefaction of sorted-subset datasets, despite the large sequencing depth. The small number of donors limited the genetic and exposure-history diversity represented. Sampling was restricted to blood, and TCR repertoires in tissue are likely to differ from TCR repertoires in blood. Pairwise subsampling led to the expectation that sequencing depth would affect the degree of clonotype sharing among donors. Compared with non-shared clonotypes, the clonotypes found in all four sorted-subset donors had higher generation probabilities.

A note on this clone: Its recognized antigen is unknown. Base qualities are not provided; no much larger clone lies one nucleotide away.

Using the deep immunoSEQ assay, multiplex PCR amplified TCR CDR3 regions from genomic DNA. Extracted genomic DNA from each cell subset was spread evenly across all wells of several immunoSEQ 96-well plates, with each plate serving as a replicate. Each replicate PCR for sorted subsets received about 220 ng genomic DNA, equal to around 32,000 T cell genomes. Purified libraries were measured with a Qubit 3.0 fluorometer, size-checked on a Bioanalyzer 2100, and measured again with the KAPA Library Quantification kit. A separate single-read 150-cycle Illumina NextSeq 550 flow cell was used to sequence each immunoSEQ 96-well plate. On the authors' methods: Because the immunoSEQ output included only junctional sequences and no quality scores, the filtering could not be the same as the filtering used for full-length reads. Sequences were annotated with PyIR, a Python wrapper for IgBLAST v1.9, using IMGT germline references to assign V/J genes and CDR3. Any read was removed if the V/J assignment was weak (E-value above 1e-6), the CDR3 was missing, or the read contained stop codons, out-of-frame junctions, or ambiguous translated residues. V3J clonotypes were defined as sequences sharing an identical inferred V gene, J gene, and CDR3 amino acid sequence. Percentage overlap between repertoires was computed as shared unique clonotypes divided by the size of the smaller repertoire. Richness of each repertoire was evaluated using RTK rarefaction, the Chao1 estimator, and Recon v2.1 estimates of unobserved clonotypes. For all TCRbeta clonotypes obtained by the gDNA method from a few donors, generation probabilities were computed with OLGA. TCRdb re-hosts the immuneACCESS table, in-frame sequences only. Its copies lack some clones; in the studies checked, an unresolved V gene accounts for under half of them, and the cause for the rest is not known. V, J and clone size derive from that table, while D and trimming were established from the DNA sequence. A total of approximately 2.3 million clones appear in this sample, 93% of them only once. In total, the top ten clones hold 0.3% to 0.4% of the sample.

The donors were healthy, HIV-negative adults who had no recently reported acute infections or vaccinations. Every donor was a Caucasian adult residing in Nashville, Tennessee, USA. CD4+ T cells were enriched by magnetic negative selection, after which naive cells were positively selected on CD45RA and the negative fraction was taken as the memory subset. After blood collection by leukapheresis, PBMCs were isolated using Ficoll-Histopaque density gradient centrifugation and then cryopreserved in the vapor phase of liquid nitrogen. Purity and quantity of every magnetically sorted T cell population were checked by analytical flow cytometry. Genomic DNA was isolated from every sorted fraction and measured by UV absorbance on a Nanodrop 2000c. From V the trimming removes 3 bases and from J it removes 0 bases, while the gene matches leave 6 bases of the junction unaccounted for. CDR1 is given as MDHEN and CDR2 as SYDVKM, both from the germline V gene. The CDR3 covers 17 residues, taking in both the cysteine and the phenylalanine. Here the CDR3 DNA is all that survives: 51 bases in frame from base 1.

The source material was naive CD4+ T cells from PBMCs. What the cell subset or site label conveys for this sample: CD45RA+ positively selected. The TCR comes from a man aged 18 to 29 in good health. Some clones in this sample may be carry-over from other donors' samples. The chain is assembled from TRBV28 and TRBJ2-4; 9 nucleotides in the junction match TRBD2. The DNA is TGTGCCAGCAGTTTTCTGACTAGCGGCATAGCCAAAAACATTCAGTACTTC. Its product reads: CASSFLTSGIAKNIQYF.